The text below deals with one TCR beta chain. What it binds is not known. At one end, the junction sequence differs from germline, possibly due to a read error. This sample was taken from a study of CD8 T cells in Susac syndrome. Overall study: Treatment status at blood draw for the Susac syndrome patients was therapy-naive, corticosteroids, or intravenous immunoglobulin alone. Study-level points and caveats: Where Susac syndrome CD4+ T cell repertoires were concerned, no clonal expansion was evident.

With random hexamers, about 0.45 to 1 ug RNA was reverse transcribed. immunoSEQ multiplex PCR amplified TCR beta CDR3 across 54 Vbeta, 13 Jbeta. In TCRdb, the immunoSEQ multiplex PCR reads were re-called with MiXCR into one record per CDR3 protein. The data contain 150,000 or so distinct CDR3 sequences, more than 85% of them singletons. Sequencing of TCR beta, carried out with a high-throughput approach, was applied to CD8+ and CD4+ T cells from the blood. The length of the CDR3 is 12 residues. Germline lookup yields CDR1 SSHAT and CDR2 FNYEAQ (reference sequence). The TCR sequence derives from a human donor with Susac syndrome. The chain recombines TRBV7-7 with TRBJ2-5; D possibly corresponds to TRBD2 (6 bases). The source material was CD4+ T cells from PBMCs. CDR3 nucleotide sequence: TGTGCTAGCAGCGCAGGGAGGGAGACCCAGTACTTC. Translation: CASSAGRETQYF.